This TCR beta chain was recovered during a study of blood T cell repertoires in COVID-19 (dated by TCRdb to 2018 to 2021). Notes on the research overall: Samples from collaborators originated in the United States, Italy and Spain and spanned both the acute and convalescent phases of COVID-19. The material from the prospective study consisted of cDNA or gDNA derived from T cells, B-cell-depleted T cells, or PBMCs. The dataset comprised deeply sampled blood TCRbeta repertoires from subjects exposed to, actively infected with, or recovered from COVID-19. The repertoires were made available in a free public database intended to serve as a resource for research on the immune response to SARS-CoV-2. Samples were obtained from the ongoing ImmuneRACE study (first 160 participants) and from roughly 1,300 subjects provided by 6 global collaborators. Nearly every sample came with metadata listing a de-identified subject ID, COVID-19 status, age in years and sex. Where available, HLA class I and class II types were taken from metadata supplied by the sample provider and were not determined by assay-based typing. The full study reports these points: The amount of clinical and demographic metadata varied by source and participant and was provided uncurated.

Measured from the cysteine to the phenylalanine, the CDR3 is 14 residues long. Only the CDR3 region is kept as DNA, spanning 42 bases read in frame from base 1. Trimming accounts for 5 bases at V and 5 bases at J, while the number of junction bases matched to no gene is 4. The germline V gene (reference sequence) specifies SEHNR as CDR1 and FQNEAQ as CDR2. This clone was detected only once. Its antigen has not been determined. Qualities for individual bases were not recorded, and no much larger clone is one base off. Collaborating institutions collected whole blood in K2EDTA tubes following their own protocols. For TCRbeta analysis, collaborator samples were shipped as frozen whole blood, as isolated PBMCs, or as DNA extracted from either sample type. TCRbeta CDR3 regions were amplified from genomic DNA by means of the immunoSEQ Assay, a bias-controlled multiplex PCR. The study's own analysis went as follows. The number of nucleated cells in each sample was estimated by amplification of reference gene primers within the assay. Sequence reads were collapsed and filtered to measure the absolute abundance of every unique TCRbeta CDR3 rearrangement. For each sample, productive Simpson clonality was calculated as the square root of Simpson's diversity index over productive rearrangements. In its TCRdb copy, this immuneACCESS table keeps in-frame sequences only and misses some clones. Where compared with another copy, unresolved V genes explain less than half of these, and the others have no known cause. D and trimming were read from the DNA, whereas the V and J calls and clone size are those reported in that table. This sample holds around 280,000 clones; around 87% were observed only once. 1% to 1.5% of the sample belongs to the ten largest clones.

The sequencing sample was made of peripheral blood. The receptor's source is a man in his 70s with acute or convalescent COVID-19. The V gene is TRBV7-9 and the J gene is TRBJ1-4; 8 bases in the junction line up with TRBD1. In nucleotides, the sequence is TGTGCCAGCAGCCCAGGGGGCGGGAATGAAAAACTGTTTTTT. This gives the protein CASSPGGGNEKLFF. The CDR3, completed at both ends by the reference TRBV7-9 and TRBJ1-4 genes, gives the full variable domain DTGVSQNPRHKITKRGQNVTFRCDPISEHNRLYWYRQTLGQGPEFLTYFQNEAQLEKSRLLSDRFSAERPKGSFSTLEIQRTEQGDSAMYLCASSPGGGNEKLFFGSGTQLSVL.